This T cell receptor (beta chain) was sequenced in a study of OX40 agonist ivuxolimab in advanced cancers. Study details: The dose-escalation cohort was approximately 80% male, with a mean age of around 54 years, ranging about 23 to 80. Points from the study as a whole: Relative to CD4+, CD8+ T cells held more expanded clones on average. CD4+ and CD8+ blood T cells expanded clonally by week 6 at 0.1 to 3.0 mg/kg.

This table comes from immunoSEQ multiplex PCR, and its TCRdb copy is limited to in-frame clones, with some not included. The sample records 30,000 to 35,000 clones, roughly 89% being singletons. This clone was counted only a few times. Its antigen is undetermined. The CDR3 is made up of 14 amino acids. Trimming pared 5 bases from V and 4 bases from J, leaving 15 bases between. Germline V CDR1 and CDR2: SQVTM, ANQGSEA. The receptor's source is an adult with an advanced solid tumor such as melanoma, head and neck, liver or kidney cancer. The specimen was CD4+ or CD8+ T cells sorted from blood, collected in a trial of the OX40 agonist ivuxolimab. This chain joins TRBV29-1 and TRBJ1-3; possibly TRBD1 for D (5 bases). In DNA form, the CDR3 reads TGCAGCGTTAGACCCGGGGACTACGGAAACACCATATATTTT. Translated: CSVRPGDYGNTIYF.